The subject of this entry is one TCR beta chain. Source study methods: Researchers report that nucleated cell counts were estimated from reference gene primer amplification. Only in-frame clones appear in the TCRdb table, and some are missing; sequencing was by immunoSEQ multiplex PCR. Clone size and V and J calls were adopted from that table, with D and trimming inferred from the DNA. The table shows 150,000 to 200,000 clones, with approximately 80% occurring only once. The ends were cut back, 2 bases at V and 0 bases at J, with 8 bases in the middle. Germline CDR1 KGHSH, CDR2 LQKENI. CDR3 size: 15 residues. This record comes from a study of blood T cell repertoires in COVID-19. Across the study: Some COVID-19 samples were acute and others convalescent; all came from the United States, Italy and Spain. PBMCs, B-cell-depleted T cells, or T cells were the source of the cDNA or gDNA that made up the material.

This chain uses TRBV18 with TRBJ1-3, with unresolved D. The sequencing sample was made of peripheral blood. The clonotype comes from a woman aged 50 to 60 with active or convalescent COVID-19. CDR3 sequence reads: CASSPGDDSGNTIYF. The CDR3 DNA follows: TGTGCCAGCTCACCAGGAGACGACTCTGGAAACACCATATATTTT.